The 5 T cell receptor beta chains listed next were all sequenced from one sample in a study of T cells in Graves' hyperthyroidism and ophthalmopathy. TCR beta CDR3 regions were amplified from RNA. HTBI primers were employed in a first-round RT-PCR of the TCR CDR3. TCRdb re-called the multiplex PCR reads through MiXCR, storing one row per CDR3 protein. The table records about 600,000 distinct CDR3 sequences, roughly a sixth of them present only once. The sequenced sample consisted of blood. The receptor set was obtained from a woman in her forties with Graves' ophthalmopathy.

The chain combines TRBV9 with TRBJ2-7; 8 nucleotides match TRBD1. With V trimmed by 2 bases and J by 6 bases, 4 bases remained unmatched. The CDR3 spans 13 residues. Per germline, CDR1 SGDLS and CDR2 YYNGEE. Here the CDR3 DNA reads TGTGCCAGCAGCGTTGGGACAGGCACCGAGCAGTACTTC. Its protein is CASSVGTGTEQYF.

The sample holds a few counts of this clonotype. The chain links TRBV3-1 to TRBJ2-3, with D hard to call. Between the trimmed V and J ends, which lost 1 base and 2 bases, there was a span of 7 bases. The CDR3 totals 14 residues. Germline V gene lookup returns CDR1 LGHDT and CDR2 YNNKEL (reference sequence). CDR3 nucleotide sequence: TGTGCCAGCAGCCAAGGAGGTGTCACAGATACGCAGTATTTT. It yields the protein CASSQGGVTDTQYF.

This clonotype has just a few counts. The CDR3 DNA reads as TGTGCCAGCAGGGACGGGAATTCACCCCTCCACTTT. This codes for CASRDGNSPLHF. The rearrangement joins TRBV7-3 to TRBJ1-6; D is ambiguous. V was trimmed by 6 bases and J by 7 bases, leaving 7 bases between them. The CDR3 has 12 amino acids. Germline assignment: CDR1 SGHTA and CDR2 FQGTGA. The full variable domain, its missing parts supplied by reference TRBV7-3 and TRBJ1-6, is GAGVSQTPSNKVTEKGKYVELRCDPISGHTALYWYRQSLGQGPEFLIYFQGTGAADDSGLPNDRFFAVRPEGSVSTLKIQRTERGDSAVYLCASRDGNSPLHFGNGTRLTVT.

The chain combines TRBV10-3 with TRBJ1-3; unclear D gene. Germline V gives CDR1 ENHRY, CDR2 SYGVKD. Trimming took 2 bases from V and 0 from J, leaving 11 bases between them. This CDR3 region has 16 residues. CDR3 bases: TGTGCCATCAGTGAGGACCCTGACGGCTCTGGAAACACCATATATTTT. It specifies CAISEDPDGSGNTIYF.

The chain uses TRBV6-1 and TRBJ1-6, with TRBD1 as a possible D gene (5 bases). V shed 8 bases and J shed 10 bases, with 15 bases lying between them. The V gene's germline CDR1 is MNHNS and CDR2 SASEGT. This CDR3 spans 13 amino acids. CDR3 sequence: CASSQGLQSPLHF. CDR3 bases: TGTGCCAGCTCGCAGGGACTCCAGTCACCCCTCCACTTT.